This TCR beta chain is from a study of cytomegalovirus exposure and HLA in healthy donors. With 60 Vbeta and 13 Jbeta primers, the PCR was carried out. Original data processing: Counted up in a later analysis, unique TCR beta chains came to approximately 83 million, with some 9.9 million shared. Repertoires were generated with immunoSEQ multiplex PCR, while TCRdb's copy carries only in-frame clones and drops some. V and J calls and clone size follow that table, whereas D and trimming were derived from the DNA. The sample has under 75,000 clones, roughly 89% seen once. Trimming removed 2 bases from V and 3 bases from J; junction bases left unmatched: 7. The CDR3 is 15 amino acids. Germline lookup yields CDR1 MNHEY and CDR2 SMNVEV (reference sequence). Study-wide points: Beyond CMV serostatus, there was no information to go on about immune exposure. Follow-up analysis seemed to connect common viral pathogens with several of the most significant clusters identified. Most TCR sequences showed up rarely, but some public TCRs showed up in many donors.

On this clone: As yet, its antigen is unknown.

Specimen: PBMCs. The clonotype comes from a woman in her thirties in good health and CMV-seronegative. V and J are TRBV27 and TRBJ2-7, with TRBD1 identical over 7 bases. This CDR3 is CASSLIPTGNYEQYF. In DNA, the CDR3 is TGTGCCAGCAGTTTAATTCCGACAGGGAACTACGAGCAGTACTTC.